This T cell receptor (beta chain) is from a study of blood T cell repertoires in COVID-19. About the study: The samples span acute and convalescent COVID-19 from the United States, Italy and Spain. PBMCs, B-cell-depleted T cells, or T cells were the source of the cDNA or gDNA that made up the material.

Study processing details: It was from reference gene primer amplification that nucleated cell counts were estimated. The method was immunoSEQ multiplex PCR; TCRdb's version includes in-frame clones alone and lacks a portion of them. The V and J calls and clone size were taken over from that table, and D and trimming were inferred from the DNA. The table records 250,000 or so clones, about 88% of them present only once. V was clipped by 10 bases and J by 3 bases, with 19 bases between them. This CDR3 contains 15 residues. CDR1 is ENHRY, CDR2 SYGVKD, per germline. J is TRBJ1-3 and V is TRBV10-3; D may be TRBD1 (5 bases). The sequenced sample was peripheral blood. The origin of this receptor is a woman aged 40 to 49 who had recovered from COVID-19. The CDR3 loop is CATRVGGTSGNTIYF. DNA for the CDR3: TGTGCCACCAGGGTTGGGGGGACTAGTGGAAACACCATATATTTT.